Below are 21 T cell receptor beta chains sequenced from a single sample in a study of blood T cell repertoires in COVID-19 (dated by TCRdb to 2018 to 2020). Libraries came from the immunoSEQ multiplex PCR assay. The table was pulled from immuneACCESS by TCRdb, which kept in-frame rearrangements only. Such tables lose some clones; where checked, under half of the loss comes from unresolved V genes, and the rest has no known cause. The sample table lists 120,000 or so clones, roughly 80% of them with a count of one. Of the sample, about 6.8% is held by the ten largest clones. The sample consisted of peripheral blood. The receptors originated from a man aged 65-85 years with acute or convalescent COVID-19.

The chain couples TRBV3-1 (or the pseudogene TRBV3-2) to TRBJ2-5, with a weak D call TRBD1 (5 bases). The CDR3 has 15 amino acids. Germline lookup yields CDR1 LGHDT and CDR2 YNNKEL (reference sequence). V lost 1 base and J 2 bases, leaving 11 bases between the germline ends. The CDR3 DNA reads TGTGCCAGCAGCCAAGTCAGGACATTACAAGAGACCCAGTACTTC. Translated: CASSQVRTLQETQYF.

CDR3 in DNA: TGTGCCAGCAGTTACTCAGGGGCCCACAGGAGCGATGGCTACACCTTC. It translates to CASSYSGAHRSDGYTF. The chain links TRBV6-5 to TRBJ1-2, with TRBD1 as a possible D gene (5 bases). Per germline, CDR1 MNHEY and CDR2 SVGAGI. V lost 0 bases and J 6 bases, leaving 17 bases between the germline ends. The length of the CDR3 is 16 residues.

The V and J genes are TRBV5-1 and TRBJ2-5; D possibly corresponds to TRBD2 (6 bases). With 0 bases removed from V and 3 bases from J, the gap between germline ends came to 12 bases. The CDR3 length is 15 residues. CDR1 is SGHRS and CDR2 is YFSETQ in the germline V gene. CDR3 residues: CASSLAGREEETQYF. The CDR3 nucleotides are TGCGCCAGCAGCTTGGCCGGCAGGGAGGAAGAGACCCAGTACTTC.

The gene calls are TRBV18 and TRBJ1-2; possibly TRBD1 for D (5 bases). Germline lookup yields CDR1 KGHSH and CDR2 LQKENI. V lost 3 bases and J lost 3, with 8 bases in between. The CDR3 runs 13 residues. CDR3 sequence: CASSPDTDYGYTF. The CDR3 DNA reads TGTGCCAGCTCACCGGACACGGACTATGGCTACACCTTC.

The chain recombines TRBV27 with TRBJ2-7, with D perhaps TRBD2 (6 bases). V was cut by 6 bases and J by 3 bases, with 12 bases left in between. Germline V gives CDR1 MNHEY, CDR2 SMNVEV (reference sequence). The CDR3 contains 13 residues. The CDR3 sequence is CASSPDYSYEQYF. The CDR3 DNA reads as TGTGCCAGCAGCCCGGACTACAGCTACGAGCAGTACTTC.

This clone was detected only a few times. This chain connects TRBV7-9 to TRBJ2-3; D perhaps matches TRBD2 (5 bases). CDR3 length: 12 residues. V lost 5 bases and J 4 bases, leaving 7 bases between the germline ends. Germline values: CDR1 SEHNR, CDR2 FQNEAQ (reference sequence). The CDR3 region is CASSQEADTQYF. The CDR3 DNA follows: TGTGCCAGCAGCCAGGAGGCAGATACGCAGTATTTT.

The J gene is TRBJ2-1, the V gene TRBV15; D unclear. Germline CDR1 LNHNV, CDR2 YYDKDF (reference sequence). The CDR3 is made up of 13 amino acids. V lost 0 bases and J lost 14, with 14 bases in between. CDR3 residues: CATSRDISTRKFF. The DNA of the CDR3 is TGTGCCACCAGCAGAGATATAAGCACTCGAAAGTTCTTC.

A note on this clone: This CDR3 is also generated by other DNA sequences in the sample. The chain recombines TRBV5-5 with TRBJ2-6, with D unclear. Looked up from germline, CDR1 is SGHKS and CDR2 is YYEKEE (reference sequence). Deletions cut 0 bases from V and 0 bases from J, with 4 bases between. The CDR3 contains 15 residues. This chain's CDR3 is CASSLAGSGANVLTF. DNA of the CDR3: TGTGCCAGCAGCTTGGCGGGCTCTGGGGCCAACGTCCTGACTTTC. Based on the CDR3 plus reference TRBV5-5 and TRBJ2-6, the full variable domain is DAGVTQSPTHLIKTRGQQVTLRCSPISGHKSVSWYQQVLGQGPQFIFQYYEKEERGRGNFPDRFSARQFPNYSSELNVNALLLGDSALYLCASSLAGSGANVLTFGAGSRLTVL.

In DNA, the CDR3 is TGTGCCAGCAGTTACCGGGACACTAAAGAGACCCAGTACTTC. Its translation: CASSYRDTKETQYF. The chain links TRBV6-5 to TRBJ2-5, with TRBD1 as a possible D gene (6 bases). The CDR3 loop spans 14 amino acids. V lost 2 bases, J lost 3 bases, and 10 bases lay in between. Germline CDR1 reads MNHEY; CDR2 reads SVGAGI.

This clone appeared once. The genes are TRBV28 and TRBJ2-7; weak D call: TRBD1 (6 bases). The V end was cut by 4 bases, the J end by 7 bases, with 17 bases between. There are 14 residues in the CDR3. Germline V gene sequence: CDR1 MDHEN, CDR2 SYDVKM. The CDR3 region is CASSSLGAGGEQYF. The DNA for the CDR3 is TGTGCCAGCAGTTCTCTGGGGGCTGGTGGGGAGCAGTACTTC.

As DNA, the CDR3 is TGCGCCAGCAGCTTGGCTTCCGGGAGATACCAAGAGACCCAGTACTTC. It encodes CASSLASGRYQETQYF. The genes are TRBV5-1 and TRBJ2-5; D is possibly TRBD2 (6 bases). The germline V and J ends were trimmed by 0 bases and 0 bases, with 12 bases remaining between them. CDR1 is SGHRS and CDR2 is YFSETQ in the germline V gene. The CDR3 length is 16 residues.

The CDR3: CASRRQGFPTEAFF. CDR3 DNA sequence: TGTGCCAGTAGGCGACAGGGTTTTCCAACTGAAGCTTTCTTT. This sequence joins TRBV19 and TRBJ1-1; 7 nucleotides agree with TRBD1. Looked up from germline, CDR1 is LNHDA and CDR2 is SQIVND (reference sequence). V gave up 6 bases and J gave up 5 bases; unmatched junction bases: 9. The CDR3 has 14 amino acids.

The V call is TRBV9, the J call TRBJ1-2; possible D gene TRBD1, 5 bases. CDR1 and CDR2 from the germline V gene are SGDLS and YYNGEE. CDR3 length: 15 residues. Between the trimmed V and J ends, which lost 2 bases and 6 bases, there was a span of 17 bases. Here the CDR3 reads CASSVFAREANGYTF. The CDR3 nucleotides read TGTGCCAGCAGCGTCTTTGCCAGGGAGGCAAATGGCTACACCTTC.

CDR3 in DNA: TGTGCCAGCAGCCCAGGGACTAGCGCTATCACCGGGGAGCTGTTTTTT. Translated: CASSPGTSAITGELFF. J is TRBJ2-2 and V is TRBV5-4; TRBD2 matches at 10 bases. Trimming removed 4 bases from V and 4 bases from J; junction bases left unmatched: 7. The V gene's germline CDR1 is SGHNT and CDR2 YYREEE (reference sequence). The CDR3 extends over 16 amino acids.

The chain uses TRBV6-5 and TRBJ1-4; perhaps TRBD1 as D (6 bases). Germline V gene lookup returns CDR1 MNHEY and CDR2 SVGAGI. V dropped 6 bases and J dropped 4 bases, with 12 bases sitting between them. CDR3 length: 14 amino acids. CDR3 amino acids: CASRTRDNNEKLFF. The CDR3 coding sequence is TGTGCCAGCAGAACCCGGGACAATAATGAAAAACTGTTTTTT.

This chain links TRBV6-4 with TRBJ1-5; perhaps TRBD1 as D (6 bases). The CDR3 totals 15 residues. Trimming pared 5 bases from V and 2 bases from J, leaving 13 bases between. The germline CDR1 and CDR2 sequences are MRHNA and SNTAGT. The CDR3 bases are TGTGCCAGCAGTCCAGGGGTTGGGGGCAATCAGCCCCAGCATTTT. Translating gives CASSPGVGGNQPQHF.

The chain is built from TRBV13 and TRBJ2-7; TRBD1 matches at 8 bases. There are 15 residues in the CDR3. Trimming at V came to 3 bases and at J to 4 bases, leaving 8 bases not matched to a gene. Germline lookup yields CDR1 PRHDT and CDR2 FYEKMQ (reference sequence). CDR3 loop: CASSLRGTGYYEQYF. The CDR3, as DNA: TGTGCCAGCAGCTTGAGGGGGACAGGCTATTACGAGCAGTACTTC.

This chain links TRBV6-2 or TRBV6-3 with TRBJ2-5, with D perhaps matching TRBD2 (8 bases). Per germline, CDR1 MNHEY and CDR2 SVGEGT. Trimming shortened V by 5 bases and J by 5 bases, and 18 bases separated the two germline ends. This CDR3 spans 15 amino acids. CDR3 nucleotide sequence: TGTGCCAGCAGTCCCCCGGGAGGGGGCCGGGAGACCCAGTACTTC. This codes for CASSPPGGGRETQYF.

The rearrangement joins TRBV21-1 to TRBJ1-2; TRBD1 was called by the table and not checked on the DNA. TRBV21-1 is a pseudogene. This CDR3 is 14 amino acids long. Here the CDR3 reads CASSEGVTNYGYTF. CDR3 nucleotide sequence: TGTGCCAGCAGCGAGGGGGTAACTAACTATGGCTACACCTTC.

The chain recombines TRBV6-5 with TRBJ1-3, with TRBD1 identical over 9 bases. Germline V lookup: CDR1 MNHEY, CDR2 SVGAGI. V lost 9 bases and J lost 0; bases outside the gene matches: 3. CDR3 length: 14 amino acids. The CDR3 spells CASLTGGSGNTIYF. As DNA, the CDR3 is TGTGCCAGTTTGACAGGGGGCTCTGGAAACACCATATATTTT.

J is TRBJ1-2 and V is TRBV19; TRBD1 matches at 9 bases. Germline lookup yields CDR1 LNHDA and CDR2 SQIVND (reference sequence). The CDR3 runs 14 residues. The V gene end was trimmed by 7 bases and the J gene end by 4 bases; junction bases not matched to a gene: 7. The CDR3 DNA is TGTGCCAGTACCGGGACAGGGTCAGGCTATGGCTACACCTTC. It specifies CASTGTGSGYGYTF. Variable domain in full (rest from reference TRBV19 and TRBJ1-2): DGGITQSPKYLFRKEGQNVTLSCEQNLNHDAMYWYRQDPGQGLRLIYYSQIVNDFQKGDIAEGYSVSREKKESFPLTVTSAQKNPTAFYLCASTGTGSGYGYTFGSGTRLTVV.